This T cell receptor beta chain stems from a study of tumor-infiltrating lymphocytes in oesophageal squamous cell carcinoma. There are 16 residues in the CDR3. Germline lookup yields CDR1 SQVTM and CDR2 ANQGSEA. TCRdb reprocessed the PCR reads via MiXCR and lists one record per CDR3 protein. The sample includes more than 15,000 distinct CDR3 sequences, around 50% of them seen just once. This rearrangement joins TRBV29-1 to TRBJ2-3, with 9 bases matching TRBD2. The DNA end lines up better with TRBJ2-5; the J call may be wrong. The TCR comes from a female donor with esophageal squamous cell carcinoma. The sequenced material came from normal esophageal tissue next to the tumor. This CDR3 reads CSVEVWAGGRQETQYF. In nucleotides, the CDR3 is TGCAGCGTTGAAGTGTGGGCGGGAGGGCGACAGGAGACCCAGTACTTC.